These T cell receptor beta chains were read from a single sample in a study of cytomegalovirus exposure and HLA in healthy donors. Libraries were prepared by immunoSEQ multiplex PCR; TCRdb keeps only in-frame clonotypes and omits some of them. The sample has 140,000 or so clones; 75% to 90% are singletons. Sequenced input: PBMCs. The receptor set was obtained from a woman aged 25 to 45 in good health and CMV-seropositive. Each CDR3 is given with its conserved first and last residue. A D gene is named only where the DNA matches it firmly. For some rows the clone size is stated as once, few or many, or as a class when expanded; others skip it.

>TRBV9|TRBJ2-1|TRBD1|-
CASSSRQGRYNEQFF
TGTGCCAGCAGCTCCCGACAGGGGCGTTACAATGAGCAGTTCTTC
>TRBV28|TRBJ1-4|-|-
CASSPPISGGEKLFF
TGTGCCAGCAGCCCACCGATTTCTGGCGGCGAAAAACTGTTTTTT
>TRBV18|TRBJ1-2|-|-
CASSPPLQTYGYTF
TGTGCCAGCTCACCACCGTTACAGACCTATGGCTACACCTTC
>TRBV6-1|TRBJ2-3|TRBD1|-
CASSEGQGPDTQYF
TGTGCCAGCAGTGAGGGACAGGGCCCAGATACGCAGTATTTT
>TRBV5-1|TRBJ2-3|TRBD2|once
CASSSTSGGTDTQYF
TGCGCCAGCAGCTCAACTAGCGGGGGGACCGATACGCAGTATTTT
>TRBV5-5|TRBJ2-7|TRBD2|-
CASSNSGGSYEQYF
TGTGCCAGCAGCAACTCGGGGGGGTCCTACGAGCAGTACTTC
>TRBV2|TRBJ2-7|-|-
CASSSGTGYEQYF
TGTGCCAGCAGTAGCGGTACCGGGTACGAGCAGTACTTC
>TRBV7-9|TRBJ2-7|TRBD1|-
CASSNTGTGQTVYEQYF
TGTGCCAGCAGCAATACTGGGACAGGACAAACAGTCTACGAGCAGTACTTC
>TRBV18|TRBJ2-1|-|-
CASSPLGSNEQFF
TGTGCCAGCTCACCGTTAGGGAGCAATGAGCAGTTCTTC
>TRBV5-6|TRBJ2-6|-|once
CASSLFEQVSGANVLTF
TGTGCCAGCAGCTTATTTGAACAGGTCTCTGGGGCCAACGTCCTGACTTTC
>TRBV1|TRBJ2-7|-|-
CTSSQRLAGLSSSYEQYF
TGCACCAGCAGCCAACGACTAGCGGGCCTTTCGAGCTCCTACGAGCAGTACTTC
>TRBV2|TRBJ2-1|-|-
CASSPELLYNEQFF
TGTGCCAGCAGCCCAGAACTACTCTACAATGAGCAGTTCTTC
>TRBV10-1|TRBJ2-5|-|-
CASSEHPASQETQYF
TGCGCCAGCAGTGAGCATCCCGCGAGTCAAGAGACCCAGTACTTC
>TRBV7-3|TRBJ1-1|-|-
CASSLTTGNTEAFF
TGTGCCAGCAGCTTAACGACGGGGAACACTGAAGCTTTCTTT
>TRBV7-6|TRBJ2-1|-|-
CASSLGLAAAWTEQFF
TGTGCCAGCAGCTTAGGCTTAGCGGCGGCGTGGACTGAGCAGTTCTTC
>TRBV11-2|TRBJ1-6|-|few
CASSRVGSYNSPLHF
TGTGCCAGCAGCCGGGTTGGATCCTATAATTCACCCCTCCACTTT
>TRBV23-1|TRBJ2-7|TRBD1|-
CASSQSTGATYEQYF
TGCGCCAGCAGTCAATCGACAGGGGCGACCTACGAGCAGTACTTC
>TRBV7-9|TRBJ1-2|-|-
CASSFAPGELYGYTF
TGTGCCAGCAGCTTTGCACCGGGAGAACTCTATGGCTACACCTTC
>TRBV29-1|TRBJ1-2|-|-
CSVEDGGVF
TGCAGCGTTGAAGATGGGGGGGTATTC
>TRBV6-6|TRBJ1-5|-|-
CASSYPQGKDQPQHF
TGTGCCAGCAGTTACCCCCAGGGTAAGGATCAGCCCCAGCATTTT
>TRBV10-3|TRBJ1-2|TRBD1|medium-sized
CASDPGQDLLGYTF
TGTGCCAGCGACCCGGGACAGGATTTACTTGGCTACACCTTC
>TRBV13|TRBJ2-3|TRBD1|-
CASSRGQGADTQYF
TGTGCCAGCAGCAGGGGACAGGGGGCAGATACGCAGTATTTT
>TRBV6-1|TRBJ1-5|TRBD1|-
CASTQGTAYNQPQHF
TGTGCCAGCACCCAGGGGACAGCCTACAATCAGCCCCAGCATTTT
>TRBV5-1|TRBJ2-1|TRBD1|-
CASSSGDSYNEQFF
TGCGCCAGCAGCTCCGGGGACAGCTACAATGAGCAGTTCTTC
>TRBV6-5|TRBJ1-2|TRBD1|once
CASSRGNGYTF
TGTGCCAGCAGCAGGGGGAACGGCTACACCTTC
>TRBV9|TRBJ1-2|-|few
CASSHPFRGADYGYTF
TGTGCCAGCAGCCATCCATTTCGGGGGGCGGACTATGGCTACACCTTC
>TRBV29-1|TRBJ2-1|TRBD1|once
CSLGTGGYNEQFF
TGCAGCCTAGGGACAGGGGGTTACAATGAGCAGTTCTTC
>TRBV29-1|TRBJ2-5|TRBD1|once
CSVEDQGEEQETQYF
TGCAGCGTTGAAGATCAGGGGGAAGAGCAAGAGACCCAGTACTTC
>TRBV15|TRBJ2-5|-|-
CATSRAGQVSETQYF
TGTGCCACCAGCAGGGCAGGGCAGGTTTCAGAGACCCAGTACTTC
>TRBV9|TRBJ2-7|-|-
CASSVARAARTYEQYF
TGTGCCAGCAGCGTAGCTAGAGCAGCGAGAACCTACGAGCAGTACTTC
>TRBV29-1|TRBJ1-2|-|-
CSVVSPRHDYGYTF
TGCAGCGTTGTTTCACCCAGACACGACTATGGCTACACCTTC
>TRBV27|TRBJ2-1|-|-
CASSLKATNNEQFF
TGTGCCAGCAGTTTAAAGGCGACTAACAATGAGCAGTTCTTC
>TRBV11-2|TRBJ2-5|-|-
CASSLGAGSETQYF
TGTGCCAGCAGCTTAGGCGCCGGGTCAGAGACCCAGTACTTC
>TRBV6-1|TRBJ1-2|-|-
CASSENGGDYGYTF
TGTGCCAGCAGTGAAAACGGGGGGGACTATGGCTACACCTTC
>TRBV6-1|TRBJ2-7|TRBD1|-
CAKHWGQRQDYEQYF
TGTGCCAAGCATTGGGGACAGCGACAAGACTACGAGCAGTACTTC
>TRBV28|TRBJ1-5|-|-
CASNSGGLNQPQHF
TGTGCCAGCAACTCGGGGGGACTCAATCAGCCCCAGCATTTT
>TRBV4-1|TRBJ2-1|TRBD2|-
CASSPTSGVTFF
TGCGCCAGCAGCCCGACTAGCGGGGTTACATTCTTC
>TRBV28|TRBJ2-2|TRBD1|-
CASSSPGQEVTGELFF
TGTGCCAGCAGTTCCCCCGGACAGGAGGTCACCGGGGAGCTGTTTTTT
>TRBV5-1|TRBJ1-3|-|-
CASSFNGQFGNTIYF
TGCGCCAGCAGCTTTAACGGACAGTTTGGAAACACCATATATTTT
>TRBV6-1|TRBJ1-1|-|-
CASSVSRGAVTEAFF
TGTGCCAGCAGTGTAAGTAGGGGCGCGGTCACTGAAGCTTTCTTT
>TRBV6-1|TRBJ2-7|TRBD2|-
CASSRTGTSLYEQYF
TGTGCCAGCAGTCGGACCGGGACTAGCCTTTACGAGCAGTACTTC
>TRBV18|TRBJ2-7|-|-
CASSPKGYSLYEQYF
TGTGCCAGCTCACCAAAGGGGTATAGCTTGTACGAGCAGTACTTC
>TRBV2|TRBJ1-2|TRBD1|-
CASSEARQGASGYTF
TGTGCCAGCAGTGAAGCGAGACAGGGCGCGTCCGGCTACACCTTC
>TRBV5-6|TRBJ1-5|TRBD1|-
CASSLSGGDQPQHF
TGTGCCAGCAGCTTGTCAGGGGGCGATCAGCCCCAGCATTTT
>TRBV28|TRBJ2-7|-|-
CASSLYRSSYEQYF
TGTGCCAGCAGCTTATACAGGAGCTCCTACGAGCAGTACTTC
>TRBV7-8|TRBJ2-7|TRBD1|-
CASSLGLGQDEQYF
TGTGCCAGCAGCTTAGGCCTTGGACAGGACGAGCAGTACTTC
>TRBV11-2|TRBJ2-3|TRBD1|-
CASSKGQGLSDTQYF
TGTGCCAGCAGCAAGGGACAGGGTTTATCGGATACGCAGTATTTT
>TRBV15|TRBJ2-3|TRBD2|-
CATSPGALAGEPVADTQYF
TGTGCCACCAGCCCGGGGGCTCTAGCGGGAGAGCCGGTCGCAGATACGCAGTATTTT
>TRBV9|TRBJ2-2|TRBD1|-
CASGQGANSGELFF
TGTGCCAGCGGGCAGGGGGCAAACTCCGGGGAGCTGTTTTTT
>TRBV16|TRBJ2-4|-|-
CASSQYGRLAKNIQYF
TGTGCCAGCAGCCAGTACGGCAGACTAGCCAAAAACATTCAGTACTTC
>TRBV12-5|TRBJ2-5|-|-
CASGLGTGTPEETQYF
TGTGCTAGTGGTTTGGGAACAGGCACCCCCGAGGAGACCCAGTACTTC
>TRBV25-1|TRBJ2-5|-|-
CASSELGRETQYF
TGTGCCAGCAGTGAGCTCGGTCGAGAGACCCAGTACTTC
>TRBV7-2|TRBJ2-2|TRBD2|once
CASSQLVLAGDTGELFF
TGTGCCAGCAGTCAATTGGTCCTAGCGGGGGACACCGGGGAGCTGTTTTTT